This TCR beta chain was sequenced during a study of cytomegalovirus exposure and HLA in healthy donors. The CDR3 extends over 14 amino acids. Germline-derived CDR1 and CDR2 are SGDLS and YYNGEE. V was clipped by 0 bases and J by 3 bases; unmatched bases: 2. With 60 Vbeta and 13 Jbeta primers, the PCR was carried out. Clones were sequenced by immunoSEQ multiplex PCR, and TCRdb holds only the in-frame ones, with some missing. In total, the table holds 130,000 or so clones. Comment on this clone: The same CDR3 is also encoded by other DNA sequences in this sample.

Sequences were obtained from PBMCs. The chain uses TRBV9 and TRBJ1-2; TRBD1 agrees at 7 bases. The source is a woman under 30 in good health and CMV-seronegative. The CDR3 DNA is TGTGCCAGCAGCGTAGGCCAGGGGGACTATGGCTACACCTTC. It yields the protein CASSVGQGDYGYTF.